Shown below are 28 T cell receptor beta chains from a single sample sequenced in a study of preoperative IRX-2 immunotherapy in early breast cancer. Some clones are missing from TCRdb's copy, which holds only in-frame ones; the method was immunoSEQ multiplex PCR. Found here are around 4,300 clones, around 69% of them singletons; the top ten hold 15%. The treatment: preoperative locoregional IRX-2 cytokine immunotherapy. The sequenced sample was tumor tissue, obtained after IRX-2 immunotherapy. The source is a human donor with breast cancer.

This clone qualifies as medium-sized. The chain couples TRBV14 to TRBJ1-2; 12 positions agree with TRBD1. Trimming at V came to 4 bases and at J to 7 bases, leaving 10 bases not matched to a gene. The CDR3 contains 16 residues. The germline V gene encodes CDR1 SGHDN and CDR2 FVKESK. In nucleotides, the CDR3 is TGTGCCAGCAGCCTTGGCTCCGGGACAGGGGGCTTTGGCTACACCTTC. Translation: CASSLGSGTGGFGYTF.

The chain is built from TRBV19 and TRBJ1-5, with D perhaps matching TRBD1 (5 bases). Germline lookup yields CDR1 LNHDA and CDR2 SQIVND (reference sequence). This CDR3 spans 13 amino acids. Trimming took off 7 bases at V and 6 bases at J, with 13 bases between the two ends. Here the CDR3 reads CASNEGLGQPQHF. CDR3 nucleotides: TGTGCCAGTAATGAGGGACTAGGTCAGCCCCAGCATTTT. Full variable domain (missing parts from reference TRBV19 and TRBJ1-5): DGGITQSPKYLFRKEGQNVTLSCEQNLNHDAMYWYRQDPGQGLRLIYYSQIVNDFQKGDIAEGYSVSREKKESFPLTVTSAQKNPTAFYLCASNEGLGQPQHFGDGTRLSIL.

The gene calls are TRBV6-4 and TRBJ1-5; no clear D. The germline CDR1 and CDR2 sequences are MRHNA and SNTAGT. The CDR3 totals 13 residues. Trimming shortened V by 7 bases and J by 6 bases, and 13 bases separated the two germline ends. Here the CDR3 DNA reads TGTGCCAGCAATAAGGGATCGATTCAGCCCCAGCATTTT. This encodes CASNKGSIQPQHF.

This rearrangement joins TRBV7-1 to TRBJ2-7; 9 nucleotides align to TRBD2. TRBV7-1 carries the ORF label, with uncertain function. The ends lost 4 bases at V and 6 bases at J; junction bases unmatched: 7. There are 14 residues in the CDR3. The CDR3 DNA is TGTGCCAGCAGCTTAGTAGCGGGAGCTTCCGAGCAGTACTTC. This codes for CASSLVAGASEQYF.

V usage is TRBV6-7 and J usage is TRBJ1-1, with D unresolved. TRBV6-7 is labeled an ORF, and its function is uncertain. V lost 0 bases to trimming and J lost 11 bases, with 10 bases between them. The CDR3 loop spans 12 amino acids. CDR3 protein: CASSYSTIGAFF. The CDR3 DNA follows: TGTGCCAGCAGTTACTCGACTATAGGGGCTTTCTTT.

The chain employs TRBV1 and TRBJ1-2; whether TRBD1, the table's D call, matches the DNA was not checked. TRBV1 is a documented pseudogene. CDR3 length: 14 amino acids. This CDR3 reads CASSQGEGAAGYTF. The CDR3 DNA reads TGCGCCAGCAGCCAAGGAGAAGGGGCGGCTGGCTACACCTTC.

This clone was seen a handful of times. This chain uses TRBV19 with TRBJ1-5; 8 bases match TRBD1. Germline CDR1 is LNHDA and CDR2 is SQIVND (reference sequence). This CDR3 is 18 amino acids long. The J segment lost 0 bases and the V segment lost 4 bases, leaving 11 bases of the junction unmatched. CDR3 sequence: CASSSPPGTGYSNQPQHF. CDR3 DNA: TGTGCCAGTAGTAGCCCCCCCGGGACAGGATATAGCAATCAGCCCCAGCATTTT. Full variable domain (outside the CDR3, taken from reference TRBV19 and TRBJ1-5): DGGITQSPKYLFRKEGQNVTLSCEQNLNHDAMYWYRQDPGQGLRLIYYSQIVNDFQKGDIAEGYSVSREKKESFPLTVTSAQKNPTAFYLCASSSPPGTGYSNQPQHFGDGTRLSIL.

This clone ranks as medium-sized. This sample also contains other DNA sequences that code for the same CDR3. This sequence joins TRBV6-8 and TRBJ1-5, with 7 positions matching TRBD1. J gave up 7 bases and V 6 bases, and 3 bases lay outside the gene matches. Germline CDR1 is MNHGY and CDR2 is SAAAGT. The CDR3 length is 12 residues. In nucleotides, the CDR3 is TGTGCCAGCAGCACAGGGGAACAGCCCCAGCATTTT. As protein: CASSTGEQPQHF.

The chain joins TRBV30 to TRBJ1-1, with TRBD1 as a possible D gene (6 bases). The CDR3 sequence is 13 residues long. CDR1 and CDR2 (germline): GTSNPN, SVGIG (reference sequence). The V gene lost 6 bases and the J gene lost 10 bases, with 21 bases spanning the gap. In nucleotides, the CDR3 is TGTGCCTGTGGCGTGCAGGGGAAGAATTTAGCTTTCTTT. Its protein product is CACGVQGKNLAFF.

This clone came up a few times. The chain has TRBV19 and TRBJ1-2, with D hard to call. Germline CDR1 reads LNHDA; CDR2 reads SQIVND (reference sequence). The length of the CDR3 is 15 residues. V gave up 3 bases and J gave up 0 bases, with 11 bases separating them. The CDR3: CASSIPTDPNYGYTF. In DNA form, the CDR3 reads TGTGCCAGTAGTATCCCCACGGACCCTAACTATGGCTACACCTTC.

The chain is built from TRBV2 and TRBJ2-1; possible D gene TRBD2, 6 bases. Deletions cut 4 bases from V and 0 bases from J, with 16 bases between. The CDR3 has 17 amino acids. CDR1 and CDR2 from the germline V gene are SNHLY and FYNNEI. CDR3 coding DNA: TGTGCCAGCAGTGGGGCGCTAGCGCTTAGCTCCTACAATGAGCAGTTCTTC. Translation gives CASSGALALSSYNEQFF.

The J gene is TRBJ1-2, the V gene TRBV6-9; D not resolved. From germline, CDR1 is MNHGY and CDR2 SVAAGI. Trimming stripped 4 bases from V and 5 bases from J, with 11 bases between. This CDR3 has 13 residues. CDR3 in amino acids: CASSSYQRYGYTF. The CDR3, as DNA: TGTGCCAGCAGTTCATACCAACGGTATGGCTACACCTTC.

This clone is categorized as medium-sized (0.01 to 0.1%). The chain uses TRBV11-3 and TRBJ1-5; tentatively, D is TRBD1 (5 bases). Trimming removed 5 bases from V and 5 bases from J, with 19 bases in between. CDR1 SGHNT and CDR2 YENEEA come from the germline V gene. The CDR3 is 16 residues long. The CDR3 DNA is TGTGCCAGCAGCCCTGGAAGGGGACTCTACGATCAGCCCCAGCATTTT. Amino acids: CASSPGRGLYDQPQHF.

The chain recombines TRBV10-1 with TRBJ2-1; 8 positions agree with TRBD2. Germline V lookup: CDR1 WNHNN, CDR2 SYGVQD (reference sequence). After removal of 2 bases from V and 3 bases from J, the junction contained 0 bases not matched to a gene. The CDR3 is made up of 14 amino acids. For the CDR3, the DNA is TGCGCCAGCAGTGAGGCGGGGGGCTACAATGAGCAGTTCTTC. Amino acids: CASSEAGGYNEQFF.

This clone has only a few counts. The chain carries TRBV19 and TRBJ2-2; the match to TRBD1 covers 7 bases. The CDR3 totals 14 residues. Germline values: CDR1 LNHDA, CDR2 SQIVND (reference sequence). V lost 7 bases and J lost 4; bases outside the gene matches: 6. In DNA, the CDR3 is TGTGCCAGTAACCCAGGGGGACGCACCGGGGAGCTGTTTTTT. Translating gives CASNPGGRTGELFF.

A few counts support this clone. Within the sample, other DNA sequences also encode this same CDR3. The V and J genes are TRBV19 and TRBJ2-3; 10 nucleotides line up with TRBD1. V shed 5 bases, J shed 3 bases, and the junction held 8 bases outside the gene matches. Germline V gene lookup returns CDR1 LNHDA and CDR2 SQIVND (reference sequence). The CDR3 is 16 amino acids. CDR3 DNA: TGTGCCAGTAGTCCCAGGACAGGGGGGAGAACAGATACGCAGTATTTT. This translates into CASSPRTGGRTDTQYF. The full variable domain, with the rest looked up from reference TRBV19 and TRBJ2-3, is DGGITQSPKYLFRKEGQNVTLSCEQNLNHDAMYWYRQDPGQGLRLIYYSQIVNDFQKGDIAEGYSVSREKKESFPLTVTSAQKNPTAFYLCASSPRTGGRTDTQYFGPGTRLTVL.

Sample share makes this clone medium-sized (0.01 to 0.1%). This chain joins TRBV6-8 and TRBJ2-1; 10 bases align to TRBD1. This CDR3 contains 16 residues. The V and J ends lost 6 bases and 1 base, in that order; junction bases with no gene match: 6. Germline CDR1 is MNHGY and CDR2 is SAAAGT. The DNA of the CDR3 is TGTGCCAGCAGGGGGGGACAGGGGCGGTCCTACAATGAGCAGTTCTTC. Translating it yields CASRGGQGRSYNEQFF.

The chain is built from TRBV7-6 and TRBJ2-5; 9 bases align to TRBD2. This CDR3 comprises 16 residues. V was pared by 4 bases and J by 5 bases, with 11 bases of the junction left unmatched. Germline V gene lookup returns CDR1 SGHVS and CDR2 FNYEAQ. CDR3: CASSSLYSGGAETQYF. The CDR3 nucleotides are TGTGCCAGCAGCTCACTCTATAGCGGGGGCGCCGAGACCCAGTACTTC.

The V and J genes are TRBV4-1 and TRBJ2-2; D possibly corresponds to TRBD2 (6 bases). The germline CDR1 and CDR2 sequences are MGHRA and YSYEKL. Trimming cost V 1 base and J 1 base, with 16 bases left between them. The CDR3 consists of 18 residues. The CDR3 sequence is CASSQVVLGDLNTGELFF. CDR3 coding DNA: TGCGCCAGCAGCCAAGTTGTACTTGGGGACTTGAACACCGGGGAGCTGTTTTTT.

CDR3 nucleotide sequence: TGTGCCAGCAGTTTATATCCAAGCAGCTACGAGCAGTACTTC. Protein: CASSLYPSSYEQYF. The chain joins TRBV28 to TRBJ2-7; D is unresolved. The CDR3 spans 14 residues. Trimming took 1 base from V and 3 from J, leaving 10 bases between them. Germline V gene data show CDR1 as MDHEN and CDR2 as SYDVKM.

V is TRBV4-1 and J is TRBJ1-1, with 7 bases fitting TRBD1. CDR1 and CDR2 from the germline V gene are MGHRA and YSYEKL. This CDR3 is 17 amino acids long. Trimming removed 0 bases from V and 2 bases from J; junction bases left unmatched: 9. CDR3 sequence reads: CASSQDIWTGLNTEAFF. CDR3 coding DNA: TGCGCCAGCAGCCAAGATATTTGGACAGGCCTAAACACTGAAGCTTTCTTT.

The chain carries TRBV18 and TRBJ2-7; D might be TRBD2 (7 bases). The CDR3 has 15 amino acids. The V and J ends lost 3 bases and 6 bases respectively, with 18 bases between them. Germline-derived CDR1 and CDR2 are KGHSH and LQKENI. In DNA form, the CDR3 reads TGTGCCAGCTCACCCGGGGGGCTAGCAATGGGCGAGCAGTACTTC. It encodes CASSPGGLAMGEQYF.

This clone was counted a few times. The genes are TRBV6-8 and TRBJ1-1; D unresolved. The CDR3 runs to 14 residues. Germline-derived CDR1 and CDR2 are MNHGY and SAAAGT. The V gene lost 2 bases and the J gene lost 3 bases, with 10 bases spanning the gap. CDR3 region: CASSYGQTDTEAFF. CDR3 DNA: TGTGCCAGCAGTTACGGGCAGACGGACACTGAAGCTTTCTTT.

The J gene is TRBJ2-1, the V gene TRBV5-1; D is uncertain. The CDR3 length is 14 residues. The V end lost 0 bases, the J end lost 7 bases, and 11 bases lay between the germline ends. CDR1 is SGHRS and CDR2 is YFSETQ in the germline V gene. CDR3 nucleotides: TGCGCCAGCAGCTTGGATTCCTTGTCGAATGAGCAGTTCTTC. It translates to CASSLDSLSNEQFF.

This clone is medium-sized. The rearrangement joins TRBV7-2 to TRBJ1-5, with a possible D match to TRBD1 (5 bases). Germline V gene lookup returns CDR1 SGHTA and CDR2 FQGNSA. This CDR3 spans 13 amino acids. V dropped 1 base and J dropped 7 bases, with 8 bases sitting between them. The CDR3: CASSLVGEQPQHF. CDR3 DNA: TGTGCCAGCAGCTTAGTGGGGGAACAGCCCCAGCATTTT.

The chain carries TRBV5-1 and TRBJ2-2; D is unresolved. Germline lookup yields CDR1 SGHRS and CDR2 YFSETQ. V dropped 0 bases and J dropped 1 base, with 10 bases sitting between them. The CDR3 extends over 16 amino acids. The CDR3 is CASSLVLAVNTGELFF. CDR3 DNA: TGCGCCAGCAGCTTGGTCCTTGCAGTGAACACCGGGGAGCTGTTTTTT.

This clone was recorded once. This chain joins TRBV5-1 and TRBJ2-5, with D tentatively TRBD1 (6 bases). Deletions cut 3 bases from V and 4 bases from J, with 16 bases between. The germline V gene encodes CDR1 SGHRS and CDR2 YFSETQ. This CDR3 has 15 residues. The CDR3 sequence: CASSSSTGSVETQYF. CDR3 nucleotides: TGCGCCAGCAGCTCGTCGACAGGTTCGGTAGAGACCCAGTACTTC.

This clone is categorized as medium-sized (0.01 to 0.1%). The gene calls are TRBV6-8 and TRBJ2-7; 7 bases map to TRBD1. The CDR3 is 13 amino acids. The germline V gene encodes CDR1 MNHGY and CDR2 SAAAGT. Trimming took 8 bases from V and 2 from J; bases not matched to a gene: 6. The CDR3 reads CASRWTGTYEQYF. The DNA for the CDR3 is TGTGCCAGCCGATGGACAGGAACCTACGAGCAGTACTTC.